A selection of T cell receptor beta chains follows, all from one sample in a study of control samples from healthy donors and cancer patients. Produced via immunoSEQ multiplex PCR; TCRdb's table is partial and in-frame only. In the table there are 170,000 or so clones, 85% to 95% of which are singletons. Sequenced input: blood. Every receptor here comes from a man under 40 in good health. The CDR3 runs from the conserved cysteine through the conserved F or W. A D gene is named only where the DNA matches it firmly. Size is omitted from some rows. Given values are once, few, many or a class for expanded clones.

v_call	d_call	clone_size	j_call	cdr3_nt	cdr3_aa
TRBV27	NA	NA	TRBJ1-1	TGTGCCAGCCTCGACGGACAGACGAACACTGAAGCTTTCTTT	CASLDGQTNTEAFF
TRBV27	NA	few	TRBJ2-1	TGTGCCAGTCGGGAGTTGGCCTACAATGAGCAGTTCTTC	CASRELAYNEQFF
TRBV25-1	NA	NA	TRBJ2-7	TGTGCCAGCAGTGTTTCCTACGAGCAGTACTTC	CASSVSYEQYF
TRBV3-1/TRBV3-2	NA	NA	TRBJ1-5	TGTGCCAGCAGCCCCAGCAGCAATCAGCCCCAGCATTTT	CASSPSSNQPQHF
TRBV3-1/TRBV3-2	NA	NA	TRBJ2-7	TGTGCCAGCAGCCAAAGTAGTCCGGACTCCCCCTACGAGCAGTACTTC	CASSQSSPDSPYEQYF
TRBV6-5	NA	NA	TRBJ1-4	TGTGCCAGCAGACCGGGGGGGGCAACTAATGAAAAACTGTTTTTT	CASRPGGATNEKLFF
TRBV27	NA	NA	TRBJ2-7	TGTGCCAGCAGTTTAAGCCGGTCAATCTCCTACGAGCAGTACTTC	CASSLSRSISYEQYF
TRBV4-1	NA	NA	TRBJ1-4	TGCGCCAGCAGCCAAGACCCCGCGGGGGGGAACTTTTTT	CASSQDPAGGNFF
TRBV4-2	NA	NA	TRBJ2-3	TGTGCCAGCAGCCCAAGGGAGGTAAAAGAGGATACGCAGTATTTT	CASSPREVKEDTQYF
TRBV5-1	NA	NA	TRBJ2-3	TGCGCCAGCAACTCGGGGGGCTACACAGATACGCAGTATTTT	CASNSGGYTDTQYF
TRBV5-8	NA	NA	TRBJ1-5	TGTGCCAGCAGCTTCCCAGGGTTGCAGCCCCAGCATTTT	CASSFPGLQPQHF
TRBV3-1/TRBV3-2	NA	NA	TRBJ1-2	TGTGCCAGCAGCGTGGGACAAGGATATGGCTACACCTTC	CASSVGQGYGYTF
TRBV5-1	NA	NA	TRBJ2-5	TGCGCCAGCAGCCCGACTAGTCCCTTGGAGACCCAGTACTTC	CASSPTSPLETQYF
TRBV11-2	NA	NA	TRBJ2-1	TGTGCCAGCAGCCATAGGGTCGGCGCTGGATACAATGAGCAGTTCTTC	CASSHRVGAGYNEQFF
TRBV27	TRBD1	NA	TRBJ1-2	TGTGCCAGCAGTTTGAACAGGGGGACCGGGGGCTACACCTTC	CASSLNRGTGGYTF
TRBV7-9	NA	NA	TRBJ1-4	TGTGCCAGCAGACCGACAGGTGTTAATGAAAAACTGTTTTTT	CASRPTGVNEKLFF
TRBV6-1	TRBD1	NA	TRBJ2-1	TGTGCCAGCAGTGATTACAGGGGGTACAACAATGAGCAGTTCTTC	CASSDYRGYNNEQFF
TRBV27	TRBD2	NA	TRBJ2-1	TGTGCCAGCAGTTTATCTGGACTAGCGGTAGGGTATGAGCAGTTCTTC	CASSLSGLAVGYEQFF
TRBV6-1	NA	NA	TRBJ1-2	TGTGCCAGCAGTGAACAGGAGGGGAAGTATGGCTACACCTTC	CASSEQEGKYGYTF
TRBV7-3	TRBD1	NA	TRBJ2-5	TGTGCCAGCAGCCCCTCGACAGGGGGCAAAGAGACCCAGTACTTC	CASSPSTGGKETQYF
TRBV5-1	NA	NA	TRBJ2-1	TGCGCCAGCAGCTTATTGCTAGCTAGCTCCTACAATGAGCAGTTCTTC	CASSLLLASSYNEQFF
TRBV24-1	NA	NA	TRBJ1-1	TGTGCCACCAGTGATCCCATGAACACTGAAGCTTTCTTT	CATSDPMNTEAFF
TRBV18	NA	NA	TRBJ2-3	TGTGCCAGCTCACCAACGACTGGGAACACAGATACGCAGTATTTT	CASSPTTGNTDTQYF
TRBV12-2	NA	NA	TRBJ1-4	TGTGCAAGTCGCTGTGACCAAGGCAGGGGTGAAAAACTGTTTTTT	CASRCDQGRGEKLFF
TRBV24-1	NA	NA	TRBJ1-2	TGTGCCACCAGTGACCCCCTAGGGGGAGTCTATGGCTACACCTTC	CATSDPLGGVYGYTF
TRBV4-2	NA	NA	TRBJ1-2	TGTGCCAGCAGCCAGACGGGAGCCTATGGCTACACCTTC	CASSQTGAYGYTF
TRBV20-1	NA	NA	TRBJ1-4	TGCAGTGCGAGGGGCGGGGAAAAACTGTTTTTT	CSARGGEKLFF